These 23 T cell receptor beta chains share one sample of origin, sequenced in a study of spatial heterogeneity in lung cancer. Each CDR3 protein is one row after TCRdb ran MiXCR on the 5' RACE reads. The sample lists about 36,000 distinct CDR3 sequences; around 5% were seen once. The time point was: sample taken at primary tumor resection. The sequenced material consisted of unsorted whole RNA from tumor, nontumor lung or frozen PBMC. The material was PBMCs, obtained at surgery. All receptors derive from a female donor with early-stage non-small cell lung cancer.

The DNA of the CDR3 is TGTGCCAGCAGGTCGACGGGCACAGATACGCAGTATTTT. It is translated as CASRSTGTDTQYF. This chain links TRBV6-2 or TRBV6-3 with TRBJ2-3; D not certain. The V gene lost 6 bases and the J gene lost 1 base, with 8 bases spanning the gap. CDR3 length: 13 residues. Looked up from germline, CDR1 is MNHEY and CDR2 is SVGEGT.

This clonotype was counted only a few times. The CDR3 bases are TGTGCCAGCTCACCGTCCTCCCCAGTGACTAATTCACCCCTCCACTTT. Amino acids: CASSPSSPVTNSPLHF. V and J are TRBV18 and TRBJ1-6; D not certain. This CDR3 comprises 16 residues. Germline CDR1 is KGHSH and CDR2 is LQKENI. Trimming stripped 3 bases from V and 6 bases from J, with 15 bases between. The variable domain in full, with the rest retrieved from reference TRBV18 and TRBJ1-6, is NAGVMQNPRHLVRRRGQEARLRCSPMKGHSHVYWYRQLPEEGLKFMVYLQKENIIDESGMPKERFSAEFPKEGPSILRIQQVVRGDSAAYFCASSPSSPVTNSPLHFGNGTRLTVT.

This clonotype was observed a handful of times. The V gene is TRBV10-3, the J gene TRBJ2-3; TRBD2 matches 11 bases. Germline V lookup: CDR1 ENHRY, CDR2 SYGVKD. The ends lost 4 bases at V and 2 bases at J; junction bases unmatched: 5. The CDR3 has 16 amino acids. The CDR3 here is CAISGLSGRVTDTQYF. The CDR3 nucleotides read TGTGCCATCAGTGGACTTAGCGGGAGGGTCACAGATACGCAGTATTTT.

The table lists this clonotype with many counts. The V gene is TRBV7-2, the J gene TRBJ2-1; 10 bases agree with TRBD2. Trimming at V came to 1 base and at J to 10 bases, leaving 13 bases not matched to a gene. This CDR3 has 17 residues. The V gene's germline CDR1 is SGHTA and CDR2 FQGNSA. The CDR3 protein is CASSLVGGSGGLLEQFF. The CDR3 DNA is TGTGCCAGCAGCTTAGTGGGCGGTAGCGGGGGGTTATTAGAGCAGTTCTTC.

This clonotype was counted many times. V usage is TRBV29-1 and J usage is TRBJ2-1; 10 bases agree with TRBD2. Trimming at V came to 8 bases and at J to 7 bases, leaving 5 bases not matched to a gene. CDR1 and CDR2 (germline): SQVTM, ANQGSEA. The CDR3 has 12 residues. CDR3 DNA sequence: TGCAGCCCATGGACTAGCGGTAATGAGCAGTTCTTC. Protein sequence: CSPWTSGNEQFF.

CDR3 sequence: CASSHAGEAFF. CDR3 sequence (DNA): TGTGCCAGCAGCCACGCAGGTGAAGCTTTCTTT. The chain joins TRBV3-1 to TRBJ1-1; D unclear. From germline, CDR1 is LGHDT and CDR2 YNNKEL (reference sequence). The CDR3 has 11 amino acids. V lost 3 bases, J lost 7 bases, and 6 bases lay in between.

There are many counts of this clonotype. The genes are TRBV24-1 and TRBJ2-3; 7 bases are a match to TRBD2. This CDR3 comprises 17 residues. CDR1 is KGHDR and CDR2 is SFDVKD in the germline V gene. V lost 3 bases and J lost 5; bases outside the gene matches: 13. CDR3 region: CATSDTPWGRAEDTQYF. For the CDR3, the DNA is TGTGCCACCAGTGATACCCCGTGGGGGAGGGCGGAAGATACGCAGTATTTT.

This clonotype appeared many times. The V gene is TRBV6-5, the J gene TRBJ1-2; no clear D. The V gene lost 4 bases and the J gene lost 4 bases, with 13 bases spanning the gap. This CDR3 comprises 14 residues. Germline-derived CDR1 and CDR2 are MNHEY and SVGAGI. The CDR3 nucleotides read TGTGCCAGCAGTTCTCGGACCAGATTCTATGGCTACACCTTC. Its protein product is CASSSRTRFYGYTF.

The sample holds many counts of this clonotype. The rearrangement joins TRBV19 to TRBJ2-7, with unresolved D. This CDR3 is built from 12 residues. Germline CDR1 and CDR2: LNHDA and SQIVND (reference sequence). Trimming pared 5 bases from V and 4 bases from J, leaving 9 bases between. The CDR3 loop is CASSADTYEQYF. The DNA of the CDR3 is TGTGCCAGTAGTGCCGACACATACGAGCAGTACTTC.

This clonotype was seen at least ten times. The chain is built from TRBV5-1 and TRBJ2-5; D gene ambiguous. This CDR3 contains 14 residues. Per germline, CDR1 SGHRS and CDR2 YFSETQ. V was shortened by 0 bases and J by 1 base, with 7 bases between the two germline ends. CDR3 residues: CASSLEQTQETQYF. The CDR3 region has the DNA TGCGCCAGCAGCTTGGAACAGACCCAAGAGACCCAGTACTTC.

This clonotype came up many times. The chain carries TRBV29-1 and TRBJ2-5; tentatively, D is TRBD2 (6 bases). Trimming removed 3 bases at V and 4 bases at J, with 12 bases between. The CDR3 is 13 amino acids. Germline values: CDR1 SQVTM, CDR2 ANQGSEA. CDR3 region: CSVDPSAGETQYF. CDR3 sequence (DNA): TGCAGCGTTGACCCTTCAGCGGGAGAGACCCAGTACTTC. Complete variable domain (other parts from reference TRBV29-1 and TRBJ2-5): SAVISQKPSRDICQRGTSLTIQCQVDSQVTMMFWYRQQPGQSLTLIATANQGSEATYESGFVIDKFPISRPNLTFSTLTVSNMSPEDSSIYLCSVDPSAGETQYFGPGTRLLVL.

This clonotype was found many times. The V and J genes are TRBV20-1 and TRBJ2-5, with unresolved D. With 3 bases removed from V and 3 bases from J, the gap between germline ends came to 5 bases. The CDR3 covers 11 residues. The germline CDR1 and CDR2 sequences are DFQATT and SNEGSKA (reference sequence). CDR3 sequence: CSASLKETQYF. In DNA, the CDR3 is TGCAGTGCTAGTCTAAAAGAGACCCAGTACTTC.

There are a few counts of this clonotype. This rearrangement joins TRBV20-1 to TRBJ2-5; D unclear. This CDR3 is 13 amino acids long. CDR1 and CDR2 (germline): DFQATT, SNEGSKA (reference sequence). The V end lost 0 bases, the J end lost 3 bases, and 8 bases lay between the germline ends. The CDR3 DNA is TGCAGTGCTAGAGATACGCAGAAAGAGACCCAGTACTTC. Translating it yields CSARDTQKETQYF.

This clonotype showed up many times. The CDR3 here is CASSLLRTRFDTQYF. The DNA of the CDR3 is TGTGCCAGCAGTTTACTACGGACTAGATTCGATACGCAGTATTTT. The chain links TRBV12-3 or TRBV12-4 to TRBJ2-3; 7 positions match TRBD2. The CDR3 is 15 residues long. Trimming at V came to 2 bases and at J to 6 bases, leaving 8 bases not matched to a gene.

Many counts were recorded for this clonotype. This chain uses TRBV6-6 with TRBJ2-2; D remains unclear. CDR1 and CDR2 (germline): MNHNY, SVGAGI (reference sequence). The CDR3 is 14 residues long. The ends were cut back, 3 bases at V and 5 bases at J, with 10 bases in the middle. The CDR3 protein is CASSYRLSTGELFF. The DNA for the CDR3 is TGTGCCAGCAGTTATAGGCTGTCTACCGGGGAGCTGTTTTTT.

This clonotype showed up many times. The chain couples TRBV20-1 to TRBJ2-2; the match to TRBD2 covers 12 bases. The CDR3 is 16 amino acids. Germline CDR1 DFQATT, CDR2 SNEGSKA (reference sequence). V trimming: 5 bases; J trimming: 2 bases; junction bases outside the gene matches: 6. The CDR3 DNA is TGCAGTGCTCTCCTAGCGGGAGGGTTTAACACCGGGGAGCTGTTTTTT. Translating it yields CSALLAGGFNTGELFF.

As concerns this clonotype: A much larger clonotype is one base distant, so this may be a read error. The chain joins TRBV14 to TRBJ2-1; 9 positions match TRBD1. Germline assignment: CDR1 SGHDN and CDR2 FVKESK. CDR3 size: 16 residues. The CDR3 is CTSRSGTGSLSREQFF. The CDR3 region has the DNA TGTACCAGCAGATCCGGGACAGGGAGTCTGTCCCGTGAGCAGTTCTTC.

This clonotype was seen repeatedly, ten times or more. The genes are TRBV6-5 and TRBJ2-2; D is unclear. Between the trimmed V and J ends, which lost 0 bases and 1 base, there was a span of 3 bases. The length of the CDR3 is 14 residues. Germline V gene lookup returns CDR1 MNHEY and CDR2 SVGAGI. CDR3 nucleotides: TGTGCCAGCAGTTACTCATGGAACACCGGGGAGCTGTTTTTT. It codes for CASSYSWNTGELFF.

The table lists this clonotype with many counts. V gene TRBV15 combines with J gene TRBJ2-5; no firm D call. The CDR3 extends over 15 amino acids. CDR1 LNHNV and CDR2 YYDKDF come from the germline V gene (reference sequence). The V end lost 5 bases, the J end lost 5 bases, and 18 bases lay between the germline ends. In DNA form, the CDR3 reads TGTGCCACCAGCCTAGGCGGAGCCCTCTCGGAGACCCAGTACTTC. It is translated as CATSLGGALSETQYF.

The sample holds many counts of this clonotype. The rearrangement links TRBV6-2 or TRBV6-3 to TRBJ2-1, with 9 bases fitting TRBD2. The V gene's germline CDR1 is MNHEY and CDR2 SVGEGT. The CDR3 totals 17 residues. Trimming at V came to 5 bases and at J to 1 base, leaving 9 bases not matched to a gene. Here the CDR3 DNA reads TGTGCCAGCAGTCCCCTGGGCGGGGGGGAATCCTACAATGAGCAGTTCTTC. Translation gives CASSPLGGGESYNEQFF.

This clonotype occurred many times. The genes are TRBV4-3 and TRBJ2-7; 8 nucleotides line up with TRBD1. V was clipped by 4 bases and J by 0 bases; unmatched bases: 8. The length of the CDR3 is 16 residues. Germline loops: CDR1 LGHNA, CDR2 YSLEER. The CDR3 protein is CASSRGQARGSYEQYF. CDR3 DNA: TGCGCCAGCAGCCGGGGACAGGCGCGGGGCTCCTACGAGCAGTACTTC.

This clonotype was recorded at least ten times. The genes are TRBV5-4 and TRBJ2-7; TRBD2 is a possible D gene (7 bases). The CDR3 extends over 16 amino acids. Trimming shortened V by 4 bases and J by 6 bases, and 23 bases separated the two germline ends. Germline V gene lookup returns CDR1 SGHNT and CDR2 YYREEE (reference sequence). The CDR3 coding sequence is TGTGCCAGCAGCGGGGGCCAGGGCGGGAGCTCACTCGAGCAGTACTTC. This gives the protein CASSGGQGGSSLEQYF.

There are many counts of this clonotype. This chain connects TRBV6-6 to TRBJ2-2; TRBD1 is a possible D gene (6 bases). Germline lookup yields CDR1 MNHNY and CDR2 SVGAGI (reference sequence). CDR3 length: 14 residues. Between the trimmed V and J ends, which lost 5 bases and 6 bases, there was a span of 13 bases. This chain's CDR3 is CASSTTGLAGELFF. In DNA form, the CDR3 reads TGTGCCAGCAGTACCACAGGGTTGGCCGGGGAGCTGTTTTTT.